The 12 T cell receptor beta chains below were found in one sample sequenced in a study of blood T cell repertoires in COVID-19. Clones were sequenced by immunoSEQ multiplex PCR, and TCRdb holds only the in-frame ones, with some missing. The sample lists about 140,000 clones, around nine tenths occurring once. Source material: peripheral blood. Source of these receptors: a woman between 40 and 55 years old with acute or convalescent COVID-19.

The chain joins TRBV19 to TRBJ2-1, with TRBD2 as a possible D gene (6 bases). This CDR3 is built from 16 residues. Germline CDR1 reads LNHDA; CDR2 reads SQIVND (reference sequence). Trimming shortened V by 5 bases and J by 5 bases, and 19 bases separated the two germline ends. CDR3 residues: CASSYSGTLINNEQFF. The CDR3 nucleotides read TGTGCCAGTAGTTATTCCGGGACTCTCATTAACAATGAGCAGTTCTTC.

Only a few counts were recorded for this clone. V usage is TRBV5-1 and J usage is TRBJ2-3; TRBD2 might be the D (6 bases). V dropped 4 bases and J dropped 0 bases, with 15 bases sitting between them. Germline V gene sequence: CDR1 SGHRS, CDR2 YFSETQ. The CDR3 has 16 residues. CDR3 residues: CASSLWGETSTDTQYF. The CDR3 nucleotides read TGCGCCAGCAGCCTTTGGGGGGAGACGAGCACAGATACGCAGTATTTT.

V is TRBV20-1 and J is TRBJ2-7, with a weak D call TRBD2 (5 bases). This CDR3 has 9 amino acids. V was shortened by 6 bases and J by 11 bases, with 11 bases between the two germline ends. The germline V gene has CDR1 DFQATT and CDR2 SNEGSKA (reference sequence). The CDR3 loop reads CSARTPEYF. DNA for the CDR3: TGCAGTGCAAGGACTCCGGAGTACTTC.

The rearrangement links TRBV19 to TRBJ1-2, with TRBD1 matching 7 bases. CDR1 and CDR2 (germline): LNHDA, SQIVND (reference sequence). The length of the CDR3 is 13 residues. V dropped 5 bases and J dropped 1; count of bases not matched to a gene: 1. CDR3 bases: TGTGCCAGTAGTTGGGACAGTAACTATGGCTACACCTTC. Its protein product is CASSWDSNYGYTF. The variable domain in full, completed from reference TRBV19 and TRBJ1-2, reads DGGITQSPKYLFRKEGQNVTLSCEQNLNHDAMYWYRQDPGQGLRLIYYSQIVNDFQKGDIAEGYSVSREKKESFPLTVTSAQKNPTAFYLCASSWDSNYGYTFGSGTRLTVV.

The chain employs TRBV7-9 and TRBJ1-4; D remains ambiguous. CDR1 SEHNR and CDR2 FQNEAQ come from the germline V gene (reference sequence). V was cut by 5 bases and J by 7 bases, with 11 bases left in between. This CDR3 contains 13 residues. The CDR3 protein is CASSTTEGEKLFF. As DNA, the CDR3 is TGTGCCAGCAGCACCACGGAGGGTGAAAAACTGTTTTTT.

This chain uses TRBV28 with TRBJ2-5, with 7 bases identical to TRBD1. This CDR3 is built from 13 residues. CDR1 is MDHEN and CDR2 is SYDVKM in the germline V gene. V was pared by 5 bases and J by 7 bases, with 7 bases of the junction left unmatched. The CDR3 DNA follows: TGTGCCAGCAGTCCGACAGGGCAGGTGACCCAGTACTTC. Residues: CASSPTGQVTQYF. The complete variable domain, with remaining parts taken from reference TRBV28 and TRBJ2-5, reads DVKVTQSSRYLVKRTGEKVFLECVQDMDHENMFWYRQDPGLGLRLIYFSYDVKMKEKGDIPEGYSVSREKKERFSLILESASTNQTSMYLCASSPTGQVTQYFGPGTRLLVL.

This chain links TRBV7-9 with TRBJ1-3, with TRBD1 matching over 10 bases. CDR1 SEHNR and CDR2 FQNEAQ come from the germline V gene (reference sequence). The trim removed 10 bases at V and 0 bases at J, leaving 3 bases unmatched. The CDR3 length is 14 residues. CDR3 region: CATGQGVSGNTIYF. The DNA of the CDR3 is TGTGCCACAGGACAGGGGGTCTCTGGAAACACCATATATTTT.

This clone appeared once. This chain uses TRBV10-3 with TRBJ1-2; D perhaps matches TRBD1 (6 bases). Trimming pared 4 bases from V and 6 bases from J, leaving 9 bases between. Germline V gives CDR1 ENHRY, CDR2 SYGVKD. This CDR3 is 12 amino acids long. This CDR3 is CAISGGGHGYTF. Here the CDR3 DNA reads TGTGCCATCAGTGGGGGGGGCCATGGCTACACCTTC.

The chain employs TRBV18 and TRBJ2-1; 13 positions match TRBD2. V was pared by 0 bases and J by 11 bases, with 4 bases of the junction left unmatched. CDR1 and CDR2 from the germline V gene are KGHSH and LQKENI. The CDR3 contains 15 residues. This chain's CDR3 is CASSPPSLAGGQQFF. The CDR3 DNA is TGTGCCAGCTCACCACCATCACTAGCGGGAGGGCAGCAGTTCTTC.

The CDR3 DNA reads TGCGCCAGCAGCGGGGGACAGGCAAGTGGTGGTACGCAGTATTTT. Its protein product is CASSGGQASGGTQYF. J is TRBJ2-3 and V is TRBV5-1; 8 bases are a match to TRBD1. CDR1 SGHRS and CDR2 YFSETQ come from the germline V gene. The CDR3 totals 15 residues. The ends lost 4 bases at V and 8 bases at J; junction bases unmatched: 12.

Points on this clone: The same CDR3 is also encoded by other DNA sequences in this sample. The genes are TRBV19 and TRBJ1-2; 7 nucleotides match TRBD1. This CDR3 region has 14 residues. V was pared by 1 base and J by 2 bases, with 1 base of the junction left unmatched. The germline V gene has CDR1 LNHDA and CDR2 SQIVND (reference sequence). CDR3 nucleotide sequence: TGTGCCAGTAGTATAGGACAGGGCAACTATGGCTACACCTTC. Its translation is CASSIGQGNYGYTF.

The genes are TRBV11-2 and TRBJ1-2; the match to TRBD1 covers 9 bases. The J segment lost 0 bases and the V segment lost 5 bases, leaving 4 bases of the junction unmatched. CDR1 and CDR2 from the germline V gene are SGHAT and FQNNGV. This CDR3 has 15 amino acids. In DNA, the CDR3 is TGTGCCAGCAGCCGGGACAGGGTAGCTAACTATGGCTACACCTTC. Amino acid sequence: CASSRDRVANYGYTF.